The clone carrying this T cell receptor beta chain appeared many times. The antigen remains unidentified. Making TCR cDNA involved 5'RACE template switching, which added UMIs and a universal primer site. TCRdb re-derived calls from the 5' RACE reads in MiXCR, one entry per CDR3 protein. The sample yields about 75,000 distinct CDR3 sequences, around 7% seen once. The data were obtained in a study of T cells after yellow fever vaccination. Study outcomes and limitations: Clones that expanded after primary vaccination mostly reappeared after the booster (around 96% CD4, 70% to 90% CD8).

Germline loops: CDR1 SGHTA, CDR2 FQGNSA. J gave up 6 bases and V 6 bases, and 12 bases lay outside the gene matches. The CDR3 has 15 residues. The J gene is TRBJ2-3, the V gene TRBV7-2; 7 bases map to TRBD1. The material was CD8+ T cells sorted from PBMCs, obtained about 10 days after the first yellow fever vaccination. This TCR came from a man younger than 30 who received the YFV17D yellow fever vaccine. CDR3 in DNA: TGTGCCAGCAGAACTGCTACAGGGGCATCGGATACGCAGTATTTT. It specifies CASRTATGASDTQYF.